This TCR beta chain was identified during a study of blood T cells in healthy people across ages. A second roughly 6 to 11 cycle PCR used barcoded and J-beta primers. Each CDR3 protein is one row after TCRdb ran MiXCR on the 5' RACE reads. The sample lists 540,000 or so distinct CDR3 sequences; more than 20% were seen once. The germline V gene has CDR1 LNHDA and CDR2 SQIVND (reference sequence). The CDR3 extends over 14 amino acids. The same sample was also studied in work on T cells of mothers and their children. In that study: None of the identified T cell clones proved to be persistent microchimeric clones.

The sequenced sample consisted of blood. This TCR came from a boy under 18 in good health. The rearrangement links TRBV19 to TRBJ2-5, with TRBD2 matching 12 bases. Gene TRBJ2-7 matches the end of the DNA better, so the J call may be wrong. CDR3 DNA: TGTGCCAGTACCAGGACTAGCGGGGCCTACGAGCAGTACTTC. Protein sequence: CASTRTSGAYEQYF.